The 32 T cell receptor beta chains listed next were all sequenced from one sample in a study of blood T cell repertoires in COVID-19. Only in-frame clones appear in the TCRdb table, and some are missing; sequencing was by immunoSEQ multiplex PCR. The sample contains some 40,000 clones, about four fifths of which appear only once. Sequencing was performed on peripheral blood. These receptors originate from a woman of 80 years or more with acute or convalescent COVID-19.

The CDR3 is CASSAYSGANVLTF. CDR3 nucleotide sequence: TGTGCCAGCAGTGCGTACTCAGGGGCCAACGTCCTGACTTTC. The chain recombines TRBV2 with TRBJ2-6; D gene uncertain. The V gene lost 4 bases and the J gene lost 4 bases, with 8 bases spanning the gap. This CDR3 is built from 14 residues. The V gene's germline CDR1 is SNHLY and CDR2 FYNNEI.

The CDR3 coding sequence is TGTGCCACCTGGAGTGGGACTAGCGGGGCCCGACCCCAGACCCAGTACTTC. As protein: CATWSGTSGARPQTQYF. The chain is built from TRBV10-3 and TRBJ2-5; 13 bases are shared with TRBD2. CDR3 size: 17 residues. V shed 10 bases, J shed 6 bases, and the junction held 17 bases outside the gene matches. Looked up from germline, CDR1 is ENHRY and CDR2 is SYGVKD.

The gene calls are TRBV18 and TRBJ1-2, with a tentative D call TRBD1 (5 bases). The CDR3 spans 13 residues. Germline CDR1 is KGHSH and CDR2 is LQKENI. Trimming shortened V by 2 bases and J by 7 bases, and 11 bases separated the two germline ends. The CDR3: CASSPDSRGGYTF. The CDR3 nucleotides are TGTGCCAGCTCACCAGACAGCAGAGGTGGCTACACCTTC.

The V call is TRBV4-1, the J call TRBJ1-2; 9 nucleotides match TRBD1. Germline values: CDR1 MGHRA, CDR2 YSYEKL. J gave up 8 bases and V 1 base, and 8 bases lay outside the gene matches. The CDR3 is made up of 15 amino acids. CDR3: CASSQGDRESGGYTF. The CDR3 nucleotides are TGCGCCAGCAGCCAAGGGGACAGGGAGTCTGGCGGCTACACCTTC.

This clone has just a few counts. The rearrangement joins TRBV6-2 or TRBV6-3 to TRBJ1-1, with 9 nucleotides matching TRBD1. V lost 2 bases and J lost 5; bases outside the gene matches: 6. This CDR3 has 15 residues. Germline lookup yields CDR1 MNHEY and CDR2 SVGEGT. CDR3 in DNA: TGTGCCAGCAGTTACAGCGGACAGGGGAAAACTGAAGCTTTCTTT. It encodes CASSYSGQGKTEAFF.

CDR3 nucleotide sequence: TGTGCCAGCAGCATTGGACAGTCCTACGAGCAGTACTTC. This sequence encodes CASSIGQSYEQYF. The chain recombines TRBV12-3 or TRBV12-4 with TRBJ2-7, with a tentative D call TRBD1 (6 bases). Trimming cost V 6 bases and J 1 base, with 10 bases left between them. This CDR3 contains 13 residues.

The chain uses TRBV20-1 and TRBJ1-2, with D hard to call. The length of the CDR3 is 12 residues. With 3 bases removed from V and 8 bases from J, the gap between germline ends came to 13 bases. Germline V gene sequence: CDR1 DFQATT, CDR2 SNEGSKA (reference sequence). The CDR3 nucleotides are TGCAGTGCTAGTCTGGGCGATTCAGGCTACACCTTC. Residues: CSASLGDSGYTF.

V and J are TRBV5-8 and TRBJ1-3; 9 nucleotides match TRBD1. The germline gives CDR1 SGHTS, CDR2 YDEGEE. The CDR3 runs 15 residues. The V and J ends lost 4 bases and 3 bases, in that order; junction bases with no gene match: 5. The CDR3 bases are TGTGCCAGCAGCCTCGCGGGACAGGGTGGAAACACCATATATTTT. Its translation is CASSLAGQGGNTIYF.

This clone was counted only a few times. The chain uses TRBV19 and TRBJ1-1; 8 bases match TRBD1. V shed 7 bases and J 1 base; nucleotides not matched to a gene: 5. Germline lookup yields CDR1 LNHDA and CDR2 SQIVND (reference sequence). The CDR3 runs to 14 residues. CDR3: CASTPGQGNTEAFF. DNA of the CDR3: TGTGCCAGTACCCCTGGACAGGGGAACACTGAAGCTTTCTTT.

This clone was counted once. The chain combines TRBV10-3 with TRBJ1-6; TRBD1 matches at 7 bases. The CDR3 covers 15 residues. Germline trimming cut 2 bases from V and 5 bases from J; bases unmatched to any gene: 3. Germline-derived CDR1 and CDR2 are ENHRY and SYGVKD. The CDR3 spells CAISEGTADNSPLHF. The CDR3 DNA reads TGTGCCATCAGTGAGGGGACAGCAGATAATTCACCCCTCCACTTT.

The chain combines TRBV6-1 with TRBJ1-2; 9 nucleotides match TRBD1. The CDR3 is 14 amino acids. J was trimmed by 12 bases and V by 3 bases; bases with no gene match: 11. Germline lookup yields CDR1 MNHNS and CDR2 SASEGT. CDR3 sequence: CASSDSPGQGKNTF. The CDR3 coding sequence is TGTGCCAGCAGTGATTCCCCGGGACAGGGAAAAAACACCTTC.

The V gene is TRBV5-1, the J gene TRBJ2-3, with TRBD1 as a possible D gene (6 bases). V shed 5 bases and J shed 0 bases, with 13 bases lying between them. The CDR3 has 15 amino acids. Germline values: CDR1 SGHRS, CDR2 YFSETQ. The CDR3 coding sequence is TGCGCCAGCAGACCGGACAGTTCTAGCACAGATACGCAGTATTTT. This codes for CASRPDSSSTDTQYF.

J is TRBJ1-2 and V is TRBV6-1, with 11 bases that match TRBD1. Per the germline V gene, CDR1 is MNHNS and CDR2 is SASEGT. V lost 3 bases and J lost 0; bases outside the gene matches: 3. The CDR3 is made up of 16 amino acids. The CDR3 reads CASSDPGQGANYGYTF. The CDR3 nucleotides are TGTGCCAGCAGTGACCCGGGACAGGGGGCTAACTATGGCTACACCTTC.

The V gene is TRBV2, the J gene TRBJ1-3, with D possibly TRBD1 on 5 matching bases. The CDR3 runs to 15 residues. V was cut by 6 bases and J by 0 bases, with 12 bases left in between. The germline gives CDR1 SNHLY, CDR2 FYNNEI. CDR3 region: CASSVTASSGNTIYF. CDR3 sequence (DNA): TGTGCCAGCAGCGTGACAGCCAGCTCTGGAAACACCATATATTTT.

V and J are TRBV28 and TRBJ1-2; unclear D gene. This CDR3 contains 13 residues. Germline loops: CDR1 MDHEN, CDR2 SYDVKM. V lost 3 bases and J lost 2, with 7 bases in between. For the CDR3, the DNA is TGTGCCAGCAGTTTGCTCAGAAACTATGGCTACACCTTC. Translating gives CASSLLRNYGYTF.

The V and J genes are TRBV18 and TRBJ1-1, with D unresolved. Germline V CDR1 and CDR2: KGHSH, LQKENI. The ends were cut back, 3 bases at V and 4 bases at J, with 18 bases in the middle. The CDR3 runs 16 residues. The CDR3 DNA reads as TGTGCCAGCTCACCCGAGGACCGGGGAGGGAGCACTGAAGCTTTCTTT. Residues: CASSPEDRGGSTEAFF. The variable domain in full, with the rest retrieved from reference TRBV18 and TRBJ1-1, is NAGVMQNPRHLVRRRGQEARLRCSPMKGHSHVYWYRQLPEEGLKFMVYLQKENIIDESGMPKERFSAEFPKEGPSILRIQQVVRGDSAAYFCASSPEDRGGSTEAFFGQGTRLTVV.

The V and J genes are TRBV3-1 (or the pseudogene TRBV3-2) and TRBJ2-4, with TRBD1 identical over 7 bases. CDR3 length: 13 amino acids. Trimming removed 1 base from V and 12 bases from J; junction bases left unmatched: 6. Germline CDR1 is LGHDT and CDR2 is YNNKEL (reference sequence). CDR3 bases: TGTGCCAGCAGCCAAGCGGACAGGTTATCTCAGTACTTC. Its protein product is CASSQADRLSQYF.

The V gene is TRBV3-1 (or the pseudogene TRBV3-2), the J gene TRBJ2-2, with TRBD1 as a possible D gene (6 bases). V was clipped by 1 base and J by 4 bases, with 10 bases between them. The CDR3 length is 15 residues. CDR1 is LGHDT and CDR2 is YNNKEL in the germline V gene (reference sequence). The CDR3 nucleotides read TGTGCCAGCAGCCAAGTGGGGGCGGGCACCGGGGAGCTGTTTTTT. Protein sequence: CASSQVGAGTGELFF.

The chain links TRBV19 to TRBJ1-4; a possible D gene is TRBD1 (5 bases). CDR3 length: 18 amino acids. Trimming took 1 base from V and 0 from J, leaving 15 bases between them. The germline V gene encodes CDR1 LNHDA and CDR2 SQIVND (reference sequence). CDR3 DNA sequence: TGTGCCAGTAGTATAGTTGGGGGGGAGTTTGCAACTAATGAAAAACTGTTTTTT. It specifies CASSIVGGEFATNEKLFF.

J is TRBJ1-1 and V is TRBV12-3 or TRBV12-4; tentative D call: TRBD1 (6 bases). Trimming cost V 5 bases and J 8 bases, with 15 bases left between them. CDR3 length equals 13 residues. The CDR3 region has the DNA TGTGCCAGCAGTCTCGCAGGGGTGAGCGAAGCTTTCTTT. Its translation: CASSLAGVSEAFF.

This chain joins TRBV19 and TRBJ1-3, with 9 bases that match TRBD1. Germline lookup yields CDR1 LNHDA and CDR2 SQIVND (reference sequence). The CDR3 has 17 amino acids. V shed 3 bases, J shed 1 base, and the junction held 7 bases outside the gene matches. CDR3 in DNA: TGTGCCAGTAGTATCACAGGGGGCGCCGCTTCTGGAAACACCATATATTTT. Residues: CASSITGGAASGNTIYF.

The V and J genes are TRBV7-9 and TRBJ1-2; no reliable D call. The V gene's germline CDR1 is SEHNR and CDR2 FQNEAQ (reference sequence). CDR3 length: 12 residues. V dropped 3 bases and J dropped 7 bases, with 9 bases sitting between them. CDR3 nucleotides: TGTGCCAGCAGCTTGGACGGGGTTGGCTACACCTTC. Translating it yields CASSLDGVGYTF.

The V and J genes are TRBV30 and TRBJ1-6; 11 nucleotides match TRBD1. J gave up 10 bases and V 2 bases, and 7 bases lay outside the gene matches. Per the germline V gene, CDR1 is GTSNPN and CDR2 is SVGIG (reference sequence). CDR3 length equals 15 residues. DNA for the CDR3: TGTGCCTGGAGTCGAGGCGGGACAGGGGGATCACCCCTCCACTTT. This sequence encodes CAWSRGGTGGSPLHF.

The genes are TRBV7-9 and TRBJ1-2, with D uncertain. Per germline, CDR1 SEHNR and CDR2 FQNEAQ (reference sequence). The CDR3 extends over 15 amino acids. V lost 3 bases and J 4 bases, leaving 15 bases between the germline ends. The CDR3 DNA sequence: TGTGCCAGCAGCTTTGTGGGCCGAGAGAGCTATGGCTACACCTTC. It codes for CASSFVGRESYGYTF.

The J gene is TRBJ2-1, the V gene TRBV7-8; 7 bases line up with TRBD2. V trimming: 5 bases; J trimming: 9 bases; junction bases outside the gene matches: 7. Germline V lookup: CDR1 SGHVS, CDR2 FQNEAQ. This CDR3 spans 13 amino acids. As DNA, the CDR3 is TGTGCCAGCAGCGCCCGGGAGGCGGGTGAGCAGTTCTTC. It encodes CASSAREAGEQFF.

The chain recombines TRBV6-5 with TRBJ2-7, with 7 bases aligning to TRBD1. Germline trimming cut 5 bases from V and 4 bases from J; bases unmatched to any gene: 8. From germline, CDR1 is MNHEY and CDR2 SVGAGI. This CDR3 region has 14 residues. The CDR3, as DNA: TGTGCCAGCAGTACCCTACAGGGGCCATACGAGCAGTACTTC. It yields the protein CASSTLQGPYEQYF.

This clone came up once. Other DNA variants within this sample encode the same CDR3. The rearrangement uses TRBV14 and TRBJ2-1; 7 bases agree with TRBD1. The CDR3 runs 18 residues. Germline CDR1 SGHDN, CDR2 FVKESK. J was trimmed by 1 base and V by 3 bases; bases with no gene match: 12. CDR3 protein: CASSHYRGGRASYNEQFF. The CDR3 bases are TGTGCCAGCAGCCACTACCGAGGGGGCAGGGCTTCCTACAATGAGCAGTTCTTC.

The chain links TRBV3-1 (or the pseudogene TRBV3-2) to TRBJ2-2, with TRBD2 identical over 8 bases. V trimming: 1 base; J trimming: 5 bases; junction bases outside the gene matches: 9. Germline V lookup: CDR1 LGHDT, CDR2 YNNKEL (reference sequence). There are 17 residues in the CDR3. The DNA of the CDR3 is TGTGCCAGCAGCCAAGGTAGCGGGACTAGTCGAACCGGGGAGCTGTTTTTT. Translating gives CASSQGSGTSRTGELFF.

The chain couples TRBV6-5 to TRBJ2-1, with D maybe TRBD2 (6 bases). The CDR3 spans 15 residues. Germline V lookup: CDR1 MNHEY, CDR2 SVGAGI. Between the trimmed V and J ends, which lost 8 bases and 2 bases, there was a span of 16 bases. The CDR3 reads CASADLALAYNEQFF. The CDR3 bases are TGTGCCAGCGCGGACCTAGCGCTGGCCTACAATGAGCAGTTCTTC.

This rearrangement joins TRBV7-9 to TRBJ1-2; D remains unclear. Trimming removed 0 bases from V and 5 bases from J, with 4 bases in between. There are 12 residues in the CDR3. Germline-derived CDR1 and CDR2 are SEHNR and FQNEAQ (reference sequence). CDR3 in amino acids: CASSLASYGYTF. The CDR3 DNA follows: TGTGCCAGCAGCTTAGCTAGTTATGGCTACACCTTC.

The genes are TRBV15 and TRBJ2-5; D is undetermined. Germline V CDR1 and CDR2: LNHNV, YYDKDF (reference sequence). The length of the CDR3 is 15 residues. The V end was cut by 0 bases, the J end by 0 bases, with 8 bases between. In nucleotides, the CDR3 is TGTGCCACCAGCAGAGATTACACAAACCAAGAGACCCAGTACTTC. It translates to CATSRDYTNQETQYF.

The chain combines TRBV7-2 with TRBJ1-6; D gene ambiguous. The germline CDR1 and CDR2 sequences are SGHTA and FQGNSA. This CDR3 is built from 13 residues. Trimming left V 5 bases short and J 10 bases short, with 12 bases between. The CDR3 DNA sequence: TGTGCCAGCAGCGTAGACGGCGGGTCACCCCTCCACTTT. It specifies CASSVDGGSPLHF.